One and the same sample provided the 20 T cell receptor beta chains below, sequenced in a study of control samples from healthy donors and cancer patients. The method was immunoSEQ multiplex PCR; TCRdb's version includes in-frame clones alone and lacks a portion of them. The sample consists of roughly 120,000 clones, about 95% of them appearing once. Source material: blood. These receptors originate from a man aged 25 to 40 in good health.

This clone was counted a single time. The chain carries TRBV5-1 and TRBJ1-5; 8 positions agree with TRBD1. The CDR3 totals 14 residues. With 1 base clipped from V and 5 bases from J, the junction kept 2 bases outside the gene matches. Germline CDR1 and CDR2: SGHRS and YFSETQ. As DNA, the CDR3 is TGCGCCAGCAGCTTGACAGGGGGGGATCAGCCCCAGCATTTT. Encoded protein: CASSLTGGDQPQHF.

The chain joins TRBV7-6 to TRBJ2-5; the D is unclear. Trimming took off 4 bases at V and 2 bases at J, with 2 bases between the two ends. Germline CDR1 and CDR2: SGHVS and FNYEAQ. The CDR3 length is 11 residues. The CDR3 loop reads CASSSQETQYF. Written as DNA, the CDR3 is TGTGCCAGCAGCTCTCAAGAGACCCAGTACTTC.

This clone has just one count. V and J are TRBV27 and TRBJ2-5, with D possibly being TRBD2 (6 bases). There are 13 residues in the CDR3. The ends were cut back, 8 bases at V and 0 bases at J, with 10 bases in the middle. CDR1 and CDR2 (germline): MNHEY, SMNVEV (reference sequence). CDR3 loop: CASRRDYQETQYF. CDR3 coding DNA: TGTGCCAGCCGGAGGGACTACCAAGAGACCCAGTACTTC.

The chain uses TRBV6-1 and TRBJ2-2; 12 bases are shared with TRBD2. J was trimmed by 4 bases and V by 0 bases; bases with no gene match: 3. This CDR3 region has 17 residues. Germline V CDR1 and CDR2: MNHNS, SASEGT. The CDR3 region has the DNA TGTGCCAGCAGTGAAGCGCCACTAGCGGGGGGCACCGGGGAGCTGTTTTTT. This codes for CASSEAPLAGGTGELFF.

The chain joins TRBV5-1 to TRBJ1-1; TRBD1 agrees at 10 bases. The CDR3 contains 17 residues. Looked up from germline, CDR1 is SGHRS and CDR2 is YFSETQ. The J segment lost 3 bases and the V segment lost 4 bases, leaving 12 bases of the junction unmatched. The CDR3 sequence: CASSQAGTGERDTEAFF. The CDR3 coding sequence is TGCGCCAGCAGCCAGGCCGGGACAGGGGAAAGGGACACTGAAGCTTTCTTT.

The CDR3 is CASSERDPARNTEAFF. The CDR3 nucleotides read TGTGCCAGCAGTGAAAGGGATCCAGCGAGGAACACTGAAGCTTTCTTT. The chain joins TRBV6-1 to TRBJ1-1; D is undetermined. Between the trimmed V and J ends, which lost 2 bases and 1 base, there was a span of 14 bases. The CDR3 contains 16 residues. Germline CDR1 and CDR2: MNHNS and SASEGT.

This rearrangement joins TRBV7-9 to TRBJ1-2; a possible D gene is TRBD1 (6 bases). The ends were cut back, 5 bases at V and 5 bases at J, with 18 bases in the middle. The CDR3 runs 15 residues. Germline V gene lookup returns CDR1 SEHNR and CDR2 FQNEAQ (reference sequence). In DNA, the CDR3 is TGTGCCAGCAGCCTAACCACAGGGACACCTTATGGCTACACCTTC. Residues: CASSLTTGTPYGYTF.

The rearrangement uses TRBV11-3 and TRBJ2-2; a weak D match, TRBD1 (6 bases). This CDR3 spans 16 amino acids. With 6 bases removed from V and 6 bases from J, the gap between germline ends came to 20 bases. Germline V CDR1 and CDR2: SGHNT, YENEEA. The CDR3 bases are TGTGCCAGCAGTCGAAAGGAACCACAGGGTCCCGGGGAGCTGTTTTTT. Residues: CASSRKEPQGPGELFF.

The CDR3 region has the DNA TGTGCCAGCAGGCCAGCGGGGGGGAAAGAGACCCAGTACTTC. Its protein product is CASRPAGGKETQYF. The chain combines TRBV3-1 (or the pseudogene TRBV3-2) with TRBJ2-5; 10 bases agree with TRBD2. V trimming: 6 bases; J trimming: 3 bases; junction bases outside the gene matches: 4. The CDR3 runs to 14 residues. Germline-derived CDR1 and CDR2 are LGHDT and YNNKEL (reference sequence).

The rearrangement joins TRBV3-1 (or the pseudogene TRBV3-2) to TRBJ2-2, with no clear D. The CDR3 sequence is 15 residues long. Between the trimmed V and J ends, which lost 4 bases and 8 bases, there was a span of 17 bases. Germline V CDR1 and CDR2: LGHDT, YNNKEL (reference sequence). The CDR3 sequence is CASSRLGAFGGELFF. The CDR3 DNA is TGTGCCAGCAGCCGCCTAGGAGCCTTCGGGGGGGAGCTGTTTTTT.

The chain is built from TRBV4-2 and TRBJ1-1; no clear D. Per the germline V gene, CDR1 is LGHNA and CDR2 is YNFKEQ. The CDR3 length is 13 residues. Trimming removed 6 bases at V and 1 base at J, with 9 bases between. Here the CDR3 reads CASSSSENTEAFF. The CDR3 DNA reads TGTGCCAGCAGTTCCAGTGAGAACACTGAAGCTTTCTTT.

The chain combines TRBV2 with TRBJ2-3; a possible D gene is TRBD2 (7 bases). The CDR3 extends over 16 amino acids. V lost 7 bases and J 1 base, leaving 18 bases between the germline ends. Looked up from germline, CDR1 is SNHLY and CDR2 is FYNNEI. CDR3 nucleotides: TGTGCCAGCACGCTCCCGGGGGGACAACGCACAGATACGCAGTATTTT. It translates to CASTLPGGQRTDTQYF.

The genes are TRBV6-1 and TRBJ1-3; 10 bases are shared with TRBD1. The length of the CDR3 is 16 residues. Germline-derived CDR1 and CDR2 are MNHNS and SASEGT. V was pared by 1 base and J by 4 bases, with 4 bases of the junction left unmatched. CDR3 sequence: CASSEVGQGSGNTIYF. The CDR3 nucleotides are TGTGCCAGCAGTGAAGTGGGACAGGGGTCGGGAAACACCATATATTTT.

This chain connects TRBV4-3 to TRBJ1-1; maybe TRBD1 (5 bases). The CDR3 spans 15 residues. V lost 4 bases, J lost 4 bases, and 16 bases lay in between. CDR1 LGHNA and CDR2 YSLEER come from the germline V gene. DNA for the CDR3: TGCGCCAGCAGCCGGGAGGAGGGACGGGGCACTGAAGCTTTCTTT. Translated, it gives CASSREEGRGTEAFF.

This clone showed up just once. The chain is built from TRBV29-1 and TRBJ2-5; 9 bases are shared with TRBD1. The V gene end was trimmed by 7 bases and the J gene end by 4 bases; junction bases not matched to a gene: 10. This CDR3 contains 14 residues. Germline V gene sequence: CDR1 SQVTM, CDR2 ANQGSEA. CDR3 sequence: CSARDRVGRETQYF. CDR3 DNA: TGCAGCGCCAGGGACAGGGTAGGACGAGAGACCCAGTACTTC. Full variable domain (outside the CDR3, taken from reference TRBV29-1 and TRBJ2-5): SAVISQKPSRDICQRGTSLTIQCQVDSQVTMMFWYRQQPGQSLTLIATANQGSEATYESGFVIDKFPISRPNLTFSTLTVSNMSPEDSSIYLCSARDRVGRETQYFGPGTRLLVL.

The CDR3 is CASSLDGTGSSPLHF. In DNA, the CDR3 is TGTGCCAGCAGCTTAGATGGGACAGGGAGTTCACCCCTCCACTTT. The V gene is TRBV11-2, the J gene TRBJ1-6, with TRBD1 matching 9 bases. This CDR3 is built from 15 residues. J gave up 9 bases and V 0 bases, and 3 bases lay outside the gene matches. Germline V lookup: CDR1 SGHAT, CDR2 FQNNGV.

Of note for this clone: The sample carries other DNA sequences with the same CDR3. The chain is built from TRBV6-5 and TRBJ1-3, with no clear D. V was shortened by 5 bases and J by 4 bases, with 12 bases between the two germline ends. The CDR3 is 14 amino acids. Per the germline V gene, CDR1 is MNHEY and CDR2 is SVGAGI. The CDR3 reads CASSLGAGGNTIYF. The CDR3 bases are TGTGCCAGCAGTCTTGGAGCTGGGGGAAACACCATATATTTT.

V and J are TRBV12-5 and TRBJ1-1, with TRBD1 matching over 8 bases. V was pared by 5 bases and J by 0 bases, with 2 bases of the junction left unmatched. This CDR3 spans 14 amino acids. The germline V gene encodes CDR1 LGHNT and CDR2 FRNRAP. This chain's CDR3 is CASGRGQVNTEAFF. The CDR3 bases are TGTGCTAGTGGTAGGGGACAGGTGAACACTGAAGCTTTCTTT.

V and J are TRBV28 and TRBJ1-1, with D possibly matching TRBD1 (6 bases). V lost 3 bases and J 5 bases, leaving 13 bases between the germline ends. Germline lookup yields CDR1 MDHEN and CDR2 SYDVKM. CDR3 length: 14 amino acids. The CDR3: CASSFRGVGTEAFF. The CDR3 DNA is TGTGCCAGCAGTTTCAGGGGAGTGGGGACTGAAGCTTTCTTT. The full variable domain, rest sourced from reference TRBV28 and TRBJ1-1, is DVKVTQSSRYLVKRTGEKVFLECVQDMDHENMFWYRQDPGLGLRLIYFSYDVKMKEKGDIPEGYSVSREKKERFSLILESASTNQTSMYLCASSFRGVGTEAFFGQGTRLTVV.

The chain carries TRBV6-2 or TRBV6-3 and TRBJ1-6, with TRBD1 matching over 8 bases. The V segment lost 0 bases and the J segment 3 bases; nucleotides outside the gene matches: 7. The CDR3 sequence is 18 residues long. The V gene's germline CDR1 is MNHEY and CDR2 SVGEGT. CDR3 sequence: CASSYSLGQDDYNSPLHF. The CDR3 DNA sequence: TGTGCCAGCAGTTACTCGCTGGGACAGGACGACTATAATTCACCCCTCCACTTT.